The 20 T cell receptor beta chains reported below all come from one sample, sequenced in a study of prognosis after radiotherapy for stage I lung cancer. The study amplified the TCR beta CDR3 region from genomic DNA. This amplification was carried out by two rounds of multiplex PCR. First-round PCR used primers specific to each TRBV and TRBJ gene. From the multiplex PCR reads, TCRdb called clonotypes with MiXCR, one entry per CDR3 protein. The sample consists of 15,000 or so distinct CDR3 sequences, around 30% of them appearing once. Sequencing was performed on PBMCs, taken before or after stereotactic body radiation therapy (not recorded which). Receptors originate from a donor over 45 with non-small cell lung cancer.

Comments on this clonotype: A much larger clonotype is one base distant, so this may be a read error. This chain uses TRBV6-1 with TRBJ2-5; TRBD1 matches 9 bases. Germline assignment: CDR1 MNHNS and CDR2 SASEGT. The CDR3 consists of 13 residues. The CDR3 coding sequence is TGTGCCGGCAGGGGACAGGGAAAAGAGACCCAGTACTTC. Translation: CAGRGQGKETQYF.

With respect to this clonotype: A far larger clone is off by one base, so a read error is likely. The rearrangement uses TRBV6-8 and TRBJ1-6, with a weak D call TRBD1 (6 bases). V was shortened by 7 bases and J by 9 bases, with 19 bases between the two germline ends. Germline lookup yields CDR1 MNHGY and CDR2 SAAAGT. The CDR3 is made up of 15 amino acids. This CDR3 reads CASTSIDRWGSPLHF. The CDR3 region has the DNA TGTGCCAGCACTTCCATAGACAGGTGGGGTTCACCCCTCCACTTT.

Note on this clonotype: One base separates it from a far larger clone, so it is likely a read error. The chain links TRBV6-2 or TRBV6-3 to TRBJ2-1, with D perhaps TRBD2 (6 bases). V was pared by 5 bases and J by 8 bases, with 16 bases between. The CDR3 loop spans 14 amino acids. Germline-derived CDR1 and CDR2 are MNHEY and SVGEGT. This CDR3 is CASSEKSGVDEQFF. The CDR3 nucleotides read TGTGCCAGCAGTGAGAAGTCGGGGGTGGATGAGCAGTTCTTC.

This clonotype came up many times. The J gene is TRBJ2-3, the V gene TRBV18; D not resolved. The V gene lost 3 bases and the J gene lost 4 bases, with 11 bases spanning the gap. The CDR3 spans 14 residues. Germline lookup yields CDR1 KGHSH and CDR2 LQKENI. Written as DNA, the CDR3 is TGTGCCAGCTCACCGTCTACGCGATCAGATACGCAGTATTTT. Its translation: CASSPSTRSDTQYF.

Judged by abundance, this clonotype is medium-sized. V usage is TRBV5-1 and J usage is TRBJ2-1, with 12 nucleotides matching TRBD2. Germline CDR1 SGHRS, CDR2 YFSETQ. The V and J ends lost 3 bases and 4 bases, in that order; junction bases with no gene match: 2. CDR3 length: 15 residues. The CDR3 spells CASSSGLAGYNEQFF. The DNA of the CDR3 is TGCGCCAGCAGCTCTGGACTAGCGGGATACAATGAGCAGTTCTTC.

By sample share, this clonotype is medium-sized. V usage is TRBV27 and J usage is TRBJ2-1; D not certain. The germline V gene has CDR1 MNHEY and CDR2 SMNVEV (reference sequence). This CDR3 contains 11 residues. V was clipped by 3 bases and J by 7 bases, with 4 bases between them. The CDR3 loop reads CASSLSNEQFF. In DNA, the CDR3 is TGTGCCAGCAGTTTGTCAAATGAGCAGTTCTTC.

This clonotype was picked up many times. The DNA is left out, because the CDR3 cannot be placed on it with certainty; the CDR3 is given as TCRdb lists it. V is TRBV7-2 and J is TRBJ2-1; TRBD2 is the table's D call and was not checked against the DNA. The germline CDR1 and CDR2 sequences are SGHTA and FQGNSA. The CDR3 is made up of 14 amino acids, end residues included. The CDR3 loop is CASSLLWASGTLFF.

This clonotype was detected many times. CDR3 nucleotide sequence: TGTGCCAGCAGCTCATTTAACACTGAAGCTTTCTTT. Translated, it gives CASSSFNTEAFF. J is TRBJ1-1 and V is TRBV7-2, with D uncertain. The CDR3 covers 12 residues. In germline, CDR1 is SGHTA, CDR2 FQGNSA. The V end was cut by 4 bases, the J end by 2 bases, with 5 bases between.

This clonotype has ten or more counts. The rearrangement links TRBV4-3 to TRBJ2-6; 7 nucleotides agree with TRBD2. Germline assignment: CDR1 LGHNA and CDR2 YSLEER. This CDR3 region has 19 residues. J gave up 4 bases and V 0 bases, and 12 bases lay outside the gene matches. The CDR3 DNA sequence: TGCGCCAGCAGCCAAGAATCTTCGGGGAGGGTATCAGGGGCCAACGTCCTGACTTTC. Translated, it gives CASSQESSGRVSGANVLTF.

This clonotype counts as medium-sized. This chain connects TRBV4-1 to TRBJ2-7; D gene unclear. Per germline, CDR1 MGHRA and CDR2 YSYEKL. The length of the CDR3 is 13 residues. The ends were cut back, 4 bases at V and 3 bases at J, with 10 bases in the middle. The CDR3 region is CASSPSDGYEQYF. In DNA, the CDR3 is TGCGCCAGCAGCCCCTCGGACGGCTACGAGCAGTACTTC.

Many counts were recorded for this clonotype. CDR3: CASGSSWNEQFF. The CDR3 DNA follows: TGTGCCAGCGGGTCCTCTTGGAATGAGCAGTTCTTC. This chain uses TRBV6-1 with TRBJ2-1, with unresolved D. V shed 8 bases and J shed 7 bases, with 12 bases lying between them. The CDR3 length is 12 residues. Germline CDR1 is MNHNS and CDR2 is SASEGT.

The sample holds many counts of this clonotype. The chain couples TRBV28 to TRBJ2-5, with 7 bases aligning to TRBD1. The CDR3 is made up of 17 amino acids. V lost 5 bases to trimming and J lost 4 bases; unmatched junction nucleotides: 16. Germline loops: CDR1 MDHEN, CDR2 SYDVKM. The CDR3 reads CASSESAGTAYLETQYF. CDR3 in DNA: TGTGCCAGCAGTGAATCAGCCGGGACAGCGTACCTAGAGACCCAGTACTTC.

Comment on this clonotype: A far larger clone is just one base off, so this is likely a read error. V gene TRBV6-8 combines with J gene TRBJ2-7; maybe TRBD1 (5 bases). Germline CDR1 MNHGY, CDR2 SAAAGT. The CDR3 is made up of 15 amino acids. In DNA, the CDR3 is TGTCCCAGCAGTGAATTGGGGATTCATTTATGGGGCCAGTACTTC. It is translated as CPSSELGIHLWGQYF.

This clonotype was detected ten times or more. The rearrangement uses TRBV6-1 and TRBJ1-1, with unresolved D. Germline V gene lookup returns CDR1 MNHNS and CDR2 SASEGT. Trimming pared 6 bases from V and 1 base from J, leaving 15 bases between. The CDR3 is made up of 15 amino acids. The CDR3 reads CASRRTTAQNTEAFF. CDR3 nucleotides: TGTGCCAGCAGACGAACGACGGCCCAGAACACTGAAGCTTTCTTT.

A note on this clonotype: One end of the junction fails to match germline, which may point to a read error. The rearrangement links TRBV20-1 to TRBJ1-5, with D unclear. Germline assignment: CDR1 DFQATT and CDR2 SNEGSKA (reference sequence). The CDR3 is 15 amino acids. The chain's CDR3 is CSARERAAFNQHQHF. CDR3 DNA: TGCAGTGCTAGGGAGAGGGCAGCGTTCAATCAGCACCAGCATTTT.

CDR3 sequence reads: CASGPPGTAYEQYF. DNA for the CDR3: TGTGCTAGTGGTCCCCCCGGTACAGCTTACGAGCAGTACTTC. The rearrangement uses TRBV12-5 and TRBJ2-7; D gene uncertain. V lost 5 bases and J 4 bases, leaving 15 bases between the germline ends. The CDR3 covers 14 residues. Germline V gene sequence: CDR1 LGHNT, CDR2 FRNRAP.

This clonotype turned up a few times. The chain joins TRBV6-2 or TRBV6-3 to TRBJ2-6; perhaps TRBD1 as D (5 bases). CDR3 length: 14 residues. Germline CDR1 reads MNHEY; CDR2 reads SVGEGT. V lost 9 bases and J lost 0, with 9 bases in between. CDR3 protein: CASYDSSGANVLTF. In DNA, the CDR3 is TGTGCCAGTTACGACAGCTCTGGGGCCAACGTCCTGACTTTC.

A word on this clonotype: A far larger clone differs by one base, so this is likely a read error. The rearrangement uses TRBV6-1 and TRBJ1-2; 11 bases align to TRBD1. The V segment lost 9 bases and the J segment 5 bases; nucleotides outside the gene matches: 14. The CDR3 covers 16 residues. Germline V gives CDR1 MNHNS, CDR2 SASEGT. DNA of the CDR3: TGTGCCAGAAGTTACGTCCGGACAGGGGGCAGTTATGGCTACACCTTC. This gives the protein CARSYVRTGGSYGYTF.

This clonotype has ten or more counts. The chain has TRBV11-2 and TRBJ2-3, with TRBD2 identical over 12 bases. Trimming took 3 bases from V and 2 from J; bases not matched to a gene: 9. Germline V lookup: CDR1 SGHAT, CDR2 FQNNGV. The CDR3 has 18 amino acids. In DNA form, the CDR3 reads TGTGCCAGCAGCTTTCCCCGGACTAGCGGGGTATCCACAGATACGCAGTATTTT. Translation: CASSFPRTSGVSTDTQYF.

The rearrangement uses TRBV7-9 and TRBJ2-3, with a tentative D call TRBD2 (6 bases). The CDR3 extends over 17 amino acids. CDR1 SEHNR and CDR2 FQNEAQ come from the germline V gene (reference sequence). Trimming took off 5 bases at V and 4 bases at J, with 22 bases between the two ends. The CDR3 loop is CASSRVLAGGKPDTQYF. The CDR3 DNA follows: TGTGCCAGCAGCCGCGTACTAGCTGGAGGAAAACCAGATACGCAGTATTTT.